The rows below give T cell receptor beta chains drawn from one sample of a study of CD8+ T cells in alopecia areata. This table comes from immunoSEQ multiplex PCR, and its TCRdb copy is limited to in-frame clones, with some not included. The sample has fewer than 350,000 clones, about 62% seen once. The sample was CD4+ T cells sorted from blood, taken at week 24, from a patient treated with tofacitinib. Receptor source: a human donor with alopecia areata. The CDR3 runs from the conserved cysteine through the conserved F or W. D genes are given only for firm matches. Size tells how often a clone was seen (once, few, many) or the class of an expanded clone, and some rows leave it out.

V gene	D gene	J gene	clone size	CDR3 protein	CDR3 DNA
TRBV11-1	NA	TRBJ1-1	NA	CASSRMQGNTEAFF	TGTGCCAGCAGCCGAATGCAGGGGAACACTGAAGCTTTCTTT
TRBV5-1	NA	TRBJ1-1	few	CASSLESAAYTEAFF	TGCGCCAGCAGCTTGGAATCGGCAGCCTACACTGAAGCTTTCTTT
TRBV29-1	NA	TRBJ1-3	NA	CSVASVRPPPTVRGNTIYF	TGCAGCGTTGCCTCTGTTCGGCCCCCCCCGACAGTTCGTGGAAACACCATATATTTT
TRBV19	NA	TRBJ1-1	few	CASKWTENTEAFF	TGTGCCAGTAAATGGACGGAGAACACTGAAGCTTTCTTT
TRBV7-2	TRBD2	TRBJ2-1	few	CASSLGLTSGNEQFF	TGTGCCAGCAGCTTAGGGCTGACTAGCGGCAATGAGCAGTTCTTC
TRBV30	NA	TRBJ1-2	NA	CAWSPGRSWDYGYTF	TGTGCCTGGAGCCCCGGACGGTCTTGGGACTATGGCTACACCTTC
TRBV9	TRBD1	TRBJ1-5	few	CASSVSGGEGQPQHF	TGTGCCAGCAGCGTATCAGGGGGCGAGGGTCAGCCCCAGCATTTT
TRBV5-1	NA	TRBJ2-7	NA	CASSSTGQGGYEQYF	TGCGCCAGCAGCTCGACAGGACAGGGAGGGTACGAGCAGTACTTC
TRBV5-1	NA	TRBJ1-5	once	CASSPTGPYQPQHF	TGCGCCAGCAGCCCAACAGGGCCCTACCAGCCCCAGCATTTT
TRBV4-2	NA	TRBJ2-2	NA	CASSQEEGADTGELFF	TGTGCCAGCAGCCAAGAGGAGGGGGCGGACACCGGGGAGCTGTTTTTT
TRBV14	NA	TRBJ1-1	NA	CASSRARGITEAFF	TGTGCCAGCAGCCGCGCCCGGGGAATCACTGAAGCTTTCTTT
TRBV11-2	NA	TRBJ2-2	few	CASSPVGQGSGELFF	TGTGCCAGCAGCCCCGTGGGGCAGGGGTCCGGGGAGCTGTTTTTT
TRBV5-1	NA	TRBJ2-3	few	CASSLDTDTQYF	TGCGCCAGCAGCTTGGATACAGATACGCAGTATTTT
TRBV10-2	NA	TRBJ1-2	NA	CASMGGAGYGYTF	TGCGCCAGCATGGGGGGGGCCGGGTATGGCTACACCTTC
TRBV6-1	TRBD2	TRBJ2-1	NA	CAMGTSGRDEQFF	TGTGCCATGGGGACTAGCGGTAGGGATGAGCAGTTCTTC
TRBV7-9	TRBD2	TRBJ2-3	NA	CASSRGGDSTDTQYF	TGTGCCAGCAGCCGTGGGGGGGATAGCACAGATACGCAGTATTTT
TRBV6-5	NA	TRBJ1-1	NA	CASSRGNTEAFF	TGTGCCAGCAGCCGGGGAAACACTGAAGCTTTCTTT
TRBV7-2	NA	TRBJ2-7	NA	CASSLARGQDEQYF	TGTGCCAGCAGCTTAGCGAGGGGCCAGGACGAGCAGTACTTC
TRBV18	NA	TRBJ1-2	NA	CASSPGPPDYGYTF	TGTGCCAGCTCACCGGGACCGCCTGACTATGGCTACACCTTC
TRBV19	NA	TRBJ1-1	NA	CATTRRGSNTEAFF	TGTGCCACCACGAGACGGGGTTCGAACACTGAAGCTTTCTTT
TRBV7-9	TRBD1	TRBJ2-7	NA	CASSPRDRAYEQYF	TGTGCCAGCAGCCCTAGGGACAGGGCCTACGAGCAGTACTTC